This TCR beta chain originates from a study of blood T cell repertoires in COVID-19. Whole-study context: For recovered donors of Cohort 3, there were two negative PCRs, clearance, or symptom resolution.

CDR3 size: 14 residues. Per germline, CDR1 MDHEN and CDR2 SYDVKM. The V segment lost 3 bases and the J segment 4 bases; nucleotides outside the gene matches: 5. The protocol was immunoSEQ multiplex PCR, while the TCRdb copy is restricted to in-frame clones and leaves out a portion. The sample records 250,000 to 300,000 clones, roughly 91% being singletons. On this clone: Additional DNA sequences in this sample encode the identical CDR3.

This clonotype was sampled from a woman aged 55 to 70 in a cohort exposed to, infected with or recovered from COVID-19 (not recorded which). Sequencing was done on a sample of PBMCs or T cells enriched from blood (not recorded which). The chain recombines TRBV28 with TRBJ2-7, with 8 positions matching TRBD2. In DNA, the CDR3 is TGTGCCAGCAGTTTGGCGGGAGGACCTTACGAGCAGTACTTC. Translating gives CASSLAGGPYEQYF.